Listed here are 9 T cell receptor beta chains from one sample, sequenced in a study of sequential checkpoint blockade in melanoma. Sequenced by immunoSEQ multiplex PCR; TCRdb stores in-frame clones only, minus some. Of 30,000 to 40,000 clones listed, 84% were seen once; the top ten hold around 6%. Treatment noted: randomized to nivolumab then ipilimumab (arm A) or the reverse (arm B). Sequenced here: CD8+ T cells sorted from blood (inferred from file names), sampled from a patient given nivolumab and ipilimumab in sequence. The receptors here all came from a human donor with melanoma.

This chain connects TRBV28 to TRBJ2-2, with D unclear. From germline, CDR1 is MDHEN and CDR2 SYDVKM. The V gene lost 6 bases and the J gene lost 2 bases, with 4 bases spanning the gap. The CDR3 loop spans 12 amino acids. CDR3: CASSYNTGELFF. In nucleotides, the CDR3 is TGTGCCAGCAGCTACAACACCGGGGAGCTGTTTTTT.

This rearrangement joins TRBV27 to TRBJ1-2; possibly TRBD1 for D (5 bases). The CDR3 is made up of 14 amino acids. Germline V gives CDR1 MNHEY, CDR2 SMNVEV (reference sequence). V was cut by 5 bases and J by 3 bases, with 13 bases left in between. CDR3 in DNA: TGTGCCAGCAGTGACTCAGGGTTCTACTATGGCTACACCTTC. The encoded protein is CASSDSGFYYGYTF.

The rearrangement links TRBV27 to TRBJ2-3, with 11 bases matching TRBD2. V gave up 6 bases and J gave up 5 bases; unmatched junction bases: 7. The CDR3 loop spans 15 amino acids. The germline V gene has CDR1 MNHEY and CDR2 SMNVEV (reference sequence). The CDR3 DNA is TGTGCCAGCAGACGACTAGCGGGGACGATAGATACGCAGTATTTT. Its translation is CASRRLAGTIDTQYF.

This sequence joins TRBV7-7 and TRBJ2-5; weak D call: TRBD2 (6 bases). Germline V gives CDR1 SSHAT, CDR2 FNYEAQ (reference sequence). The ends were cut back, 5 bases at V and 1 base at J, with 14 bases in the middle. The CDR3 is 15 residues long. The DNA of the CDR3 is TGTGCCAGCAGCCCGGTAATTAGCGGCCAAGAGACCCAGTACTTC. It translates to CASSPVISGQETQYF.

This clone was found a few times. V usage is TRBV28 and J usage is TRBJ2-3, with 11 bases lining up with TRBD2. The length of the CDR3 is 18 residues. Trimming cost V 6 bases and J 4 bases; bases outside gene matches: 15. The germline CDR1 and CDR2 sequences are MDHEN and SYDVKM. The CDR3 DNA follows: TGTGCCAGCAGCCGATCGCCCGTAGCGGGGGGGGCCTCAGATACGCAGTATTTT. Protein product: CASSRSPVAGGASDTQYF.

This chain connects TRBV7-9 to TRBJ2-7, with TRBD2 matching over 7 bases. The CDR3 is 16 amino acids. Trimming at V came to 2 bases and at J to 5 bases, leaving 12 bases not matched to a gene. Germline CDR1 reads SEHNR; CDR2 reads FQNEAQ (reference sequence). Here the CDR3 DNA reads TGTGCCAGCAGCTTATCCGGCGGGAGTAACGTCCACGAGCAGTACTTC. Protein sequence: CASSLSGGSNVHEQYF.

The chain employs TRBV7-9 and TRBJ2-5; unclear D gene. The germline V gene encodes CDR1 SEHNR and CDR2 FQNEAQ (reference sequence). The ends were cut back, 3 bases at V and 11 bases at J, with 13 bases in the middle. The CDR3 sequence is 12 residues long. CDR3 in amino acids: CASSLTALEQYF. The CDR3 DNA reads TGTGCCAGCAGCTTGACGGCCCTAGAGCAGTACTTC.

This chain joins TRBV7-8 and TRBJ2-5; the D is unclear. Germline-derived CDR1 and CDR2 are SGHVS and FQNEAQ. Trimming took off 5 bases at V and 0 bases at J, with 4 bases between the two ends. This CDR3 has 12 residues. CDR3: CASSLYQETQYF. The CDR3 DNA follows: TGTGCCAGCAGCCTATACCAAGAGACCCAGTACTTC.

The chain combines TRBV9 with TRBJ2-3; possibly TRBD2 for D (5 bases). From germline, CDR1 is SGDLS and CDR2 YYNGEE. V was shortened by 2 bases and J by 5 bases, with 15 bases between the two germline ends. This CDR3 is 15 amino acids long. CDR3 amino acids: CASSVEGVGEDTQYF. The CDR3 DNA reads TGTGCCAGCAGCGTTGAGGGAGTCGGAGAAGATACGCAGTATTTT.